What follows is one T cell receptor beta chain and its context. Its antigen is unknown. The study amplified TCR beta CDR3 regions using RNA transcripts. In the first round, RT-PCR was carried out with HTBI primers, and a multiplex PCR formed the second round. TCRdb analysed the multiplex PCR reads with MiXCR anew, one entry per CDR3 protein. The sample contains about 400,000 distinct CDR3 sequences, about 18% of which appear only once. The data are from a study of Graves' ophthalmopathy and Graves' hyperthyroidism. Study details: Peripheral blood (taken before any treatment) was collected at initial diagnosis.

The PBMCs were taken from around 10 ml of fresh peripheral blood. Looked up from germline, CDR1 is KGHSH and CDR2 is LQKENI. V was clipped by 0 bases and J by 6 bases, with 11 bases between them. The CDR3 sequence is 14 residues long. Findings and limits, study-wide: The majority of expanded thyroid clonotypes above 0.001 frequency also occurred in blood. Ophthalmopathy versus stable hyperthyroidism: 13-signature model gave 85% to 90% sensitivity, around 81% specificity.

The specimen was peripheral blood. The receptor's source is a woman in her late teens or twenties with Graves' ophthalmopathy. This chain uses TRBV18 with TRBJ1-2; D is possibly TRBD1 (5 bases). The chain's CDR3 is CASSPPAGTNGYTF. In DNA form, the CDR3 reads TGTGCCAGCTCACCACCCGCAGGGACCAATGGCTACACCTTC.